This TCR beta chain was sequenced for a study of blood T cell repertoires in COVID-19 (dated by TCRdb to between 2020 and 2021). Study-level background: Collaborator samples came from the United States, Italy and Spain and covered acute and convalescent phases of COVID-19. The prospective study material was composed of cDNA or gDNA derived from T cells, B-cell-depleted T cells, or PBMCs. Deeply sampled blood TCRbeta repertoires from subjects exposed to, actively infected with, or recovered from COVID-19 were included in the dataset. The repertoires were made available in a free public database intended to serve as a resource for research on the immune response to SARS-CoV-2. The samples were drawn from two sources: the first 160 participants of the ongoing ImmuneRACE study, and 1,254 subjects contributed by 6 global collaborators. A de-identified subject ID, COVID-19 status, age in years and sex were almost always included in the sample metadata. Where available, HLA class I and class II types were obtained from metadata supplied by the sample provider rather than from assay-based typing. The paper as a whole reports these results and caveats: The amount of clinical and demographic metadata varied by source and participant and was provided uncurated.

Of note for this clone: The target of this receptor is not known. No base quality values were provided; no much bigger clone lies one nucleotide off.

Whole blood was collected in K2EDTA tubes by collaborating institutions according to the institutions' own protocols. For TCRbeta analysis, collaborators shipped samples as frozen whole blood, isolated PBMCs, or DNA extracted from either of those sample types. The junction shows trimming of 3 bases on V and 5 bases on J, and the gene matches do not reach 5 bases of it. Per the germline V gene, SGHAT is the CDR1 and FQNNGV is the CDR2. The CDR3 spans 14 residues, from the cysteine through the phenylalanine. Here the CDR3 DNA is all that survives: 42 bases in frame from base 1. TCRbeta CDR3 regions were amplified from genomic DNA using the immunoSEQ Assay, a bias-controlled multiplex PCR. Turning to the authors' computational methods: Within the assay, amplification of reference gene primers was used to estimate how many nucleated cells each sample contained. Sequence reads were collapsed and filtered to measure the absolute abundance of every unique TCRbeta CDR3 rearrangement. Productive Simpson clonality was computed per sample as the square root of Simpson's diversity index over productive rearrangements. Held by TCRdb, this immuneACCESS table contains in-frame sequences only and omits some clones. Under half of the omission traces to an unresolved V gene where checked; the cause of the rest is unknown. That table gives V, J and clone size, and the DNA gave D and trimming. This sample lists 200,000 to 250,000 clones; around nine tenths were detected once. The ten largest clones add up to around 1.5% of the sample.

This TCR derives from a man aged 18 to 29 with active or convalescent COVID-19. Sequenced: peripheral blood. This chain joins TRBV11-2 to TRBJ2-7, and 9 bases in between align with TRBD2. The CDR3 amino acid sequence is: CASSFSSGINEQYF. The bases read TGTGCCAGCAGCTTCTCTAGCGGGATCAACGAGCAGTACTTC.